This is a list of T cell receptor beta chains from one sample in a study of CD8+CD57+ T cells in acquired aplastic anemia. TCRdb analysed the reads with MiXCR anew, one entry per CDR3 protein. Among about 180,000 distinct CDR3 sequences listed, less than 60% were seen once. Sequenced input: sorted CD4+, CD8+, or CD8+CD57+ T cells (not recorded which) from PBMCs. The receptors derive from a human donor with aplastic anemia. CDR3s include the opening cysteine and the closing phenylalanine or tryptophan. D genes are given only for firm matches. Clone size is shown for a subset of rows, as once, few, many or a class of expanded clone.

>TRBD1|TRBJ1-3|many|TRBV9
CASSEGGGGATGNTIYF
TGTGCCAGCAGCGAAGGGGGAGGGGGCGCCACTGGAAACACCATATATTTT
>.|TRBJ2-3|.|TRBV10-3
CAIRDSLPDTQYF
TGTGCCATCCGGGATTCTCTCCCAGATACGCAGTATTTT
>TRBD1|TRBJ1-4|.|TRBV29-1
CSAKGRGREKLFF
TGCAGCGCCAAGGGGAGGGGGCGCGAAAAACTGTTTTTT
>.|TRBJ2-7|once|TRBV24-1
CATSDTPERRGRRSSPHEQYF
TGTGCCACCAGTGATACCCCCGAGCGACGGGGACGCAGGTCGAGCCCCCACGAGCAGTACTTC
>TRBD1|TRBJ1-1|.|TRBV10-1
CAGRQGAPEASF
TGCGCCGGTAGACAGGGGGCCCCTGAAGCTTCCTTT
>.|TRBJ2-7|.|TRBV5-1
CASRSGYEQYF
TGCGCCAGCAGATCAGGGTACGAGCAGTACTTC
>.|TRBJ1-2|many|TRBV7-2
CASSLALEAHGYTF
TGTGCCAGCAGCTTAGCGTTGGAGGCCCATGGCTACACCTTC
>.|TRBJ1-4|.|TRBV24-1
CATSLGQATNEKLFF
TGTGCCACCAGCTTGGGACAAGCAACTAATGAAAAACTGTTTTTT
>.|TRBJ2-3|many|TRBV5-1
CASSRSSGGRTDTQYF
TGCGCCAGCAGCCGATCGTCTGGGGGCCGGACAGATACGCAGTATTTT
>TRBD1|TRBJ2-5|few|TRBV2
CASRETGFETQYF
TGTGCCAGCAGGGAGACAGGGTTCGAGACCCAGTACTTC
>.|TRBJ2-1|.|TRBV5-1
CASTGAESYNEQFF
TGCGCCAGCACGGGAGCGGAATCCTACAATGAGCAGTTCTTC
>.|TRBJ2-7|.|TRBV6-2/TRBV6-3
CASSSLDTYEQYF
TGTGCCAGCAGCTCCTTGGACACCTACGAGCAGTACTTC
>TRBD1|TRBJ1-4|many|TRBV10-1
CASSLQGAFLEVEDEKLFF
TGCGCCAGCAGTCTACAGGGGGCTTTCTTGGAGGTAGAAGATGAAAAACTGTTTTTT
>.|TRBJ2-7|.|TRBV7-9
CASSPQVGFNEQYF
TGTGCCAGCAGCCCGCAGGTGGGGTTCAACGAGCAGTACTTC
>.|TRBJ2-7|.|TRBV9
CASSVEPGSSYEQYF
TGTGCCAGCAGCGTAGAACCAGGGAGCTCCTACGAGCAGTACTTC
>.|TRBJ2-1|.|TRBV7-3
CASSLRSSDNEQFF
TGTGCCAGCAGCTTACGGTCTAGCGACAATGAGCAGTTCTTC
>TRBD2|TRBJ2-5|.|TRBV7-2
CASSAGLADQETQYF
TGTGCCAGCAGCGCGGGACTAGCGGACCAAGAGACCCAGTACTTC
>TRBD2|TRBJ2-5|many|TRBV19
CASRVSGGAQETQYF
TGTGCCAGTAGGGTAAGCGGGGGGGCCCAAGAGACCCAGTACTTC
>TRBD2|TRBJ2-7|.|TRBV7-6
CASSPAASGSYEQYF
TGTGCCAGCAGCCCCGCGGCTAGCGGGAGCTACGAGCAGTACTTC
>.|TRBJ1-1|.|TRBV2
CASSVARKNTEAFF
TGTGCCAGCAGTGTAGCCAGAAAAAACACTGAAGCTTTCTTT
>TRBD1|TRBJ2-5|once|TRBV10-3
CAISDPGQGAKETQYF
TGTGCCATCAGTGATCCAGGACAGGGGGCAAAAGAGACCCAGTACTTC
>TRBD2|TRBJ2-3|few|TRBV6-1
CASRFTSGGSTDTQYF
TGTGCCAGCAGGTTTACTAGCGGGGGGAGCACAGATACGCAGTATTTT
>TRBD1|TRBJ1-5|.|TRBV12-5
CASSTGTDSNQPQHF
TGTGCTAGTTCTACCGGGACAGATAGCAATCAGCCCCAGCATTTT
>.|TRBJ2-7|.|TRBV12-3/TRBV12-4
CASRLTGYYEQYF
TGTGCCAGCAGGCTCACAGGGTACTACGAGCAGTACTTC
>.|TRBJ2-5|.|TRBV20-1
CSARGLSNSEETQYF
TGCAGTGCTAGAGGGTTGTCGAACAGTGAAGAGACCCAGTACTTC
>TRBD2|TRBJ2-3|.|TRBV6-1
CASSRTSGGSTDTQYF
TGTGCCAGCAGCCGGACTAGCGGGGGGTCCACAGATACGCAGTATTTT
>TRBD1|TRBJ2-1|many|TRBV19
CASSTSGGAEQFF
TGTGCCAGTAGTACCTCAGGGGGAGCTGAGCAGTTCTTC
>TRBD2|TRBJ2-1|.|TRBV24-1
CATSDSSGGAWNEQFF
TGTGCCACCAGTGATTCCAGCGGGGGGGCCTGGAATGAGCAGTTCTTC
>TRBD1|TRBJ1-4|.|TRBV19
CASSRPGQGAEKLFF
TGTGCCAGTAGTAGGCCCGGACAGGGGGCGGAAAAACTGTTTTTT
>TRBD1|TRBJ2-7|.|TRBV24-1
CATSGDRGSYEQYF
TGTGCCACCAGTGGCGACAGGGGGTCCTACGAGCAGTACTTC
>.|TRBJ2-5|.|TRBV20-1
CSARGGGDTSPHF
TGCAGTGCTAGAGGGGGCGGAGACACCTCCCCTCACTTC
>.|TRBJ2-7|.|TRBV7-9
CASSLYTAYEQYF
TGTGCCAGCAGCTTATACACCGCCTACGAGCAGTACTTC